This is a list of T cell receptor beta chains from one sample in a study of T cells in Graves' hyperthyroidism and ophthalmopathy. TCRdb re-derived calls from the multiplex PCR reads in MiXCR, one entry per CDR3 protein. The sample comprises around 540,000 distinct CDR3 sequences, around 16% of which are singletons, and 25% to 30% rests with the top ten. The source material was blood. These receptors were taken from a woman aged 25 to 39 with Graves' ophthalmopathy. The CDR3 runs from the conserved cysteine through the conserved F or W. Not all rows give a size; the values are once, few, many and, for expanded clones, a class.

TRBV28	TRBJ1-4	many	CAINSGTPNEKLFF
TRBV5-1	TRBJ1-4	-	CASSWQEPNEKLFF
TRBV20-1	TRBJ2-1	many	CSATPGQGFDNEQFF
TRBV5-4	TRBJ1-6	many	CASSAGRDNSPLHF
TRBV29-1	TRBJ2-7	few	CSVVGTRTYEQYF
TRBV4-3	TRBJ2-3	-	CASSESVGEDTQYF
TRBV2	TRBJ2-2	few	CASSVGGAPGELFF
TRBV5-1	TRBJ1-2	many	CASNVGDGNYGYTF
TRBV5-1	TRBJ1-5	-	CAGTTGGERGLDQPQHF
TRBV27	TRBJ2-5	-	CASSLLSDPWGTQYF
TRBV29-1	TRBJ2-1	-	CSADPRDRPYNEQFF
TRBV3-1	TRBJ2-7	many	CASSHRDSSYEQYF
TRBV6-6	TRBJ2-7	many	CASSYSLTGESSYEQYF
TRBV6-1	TRBJ1-4	few	CASRRRELFF
TRBV5-1	TRBJ2-5	-	CASSPGTAFQETQYF
TRBV20-1	TRBJ2-5	many	CSAIRDPEETQYF
TRBV4-3	TRBJ1-5	many	CASSQELLVNQPQHF
TRBV27	TRBJ2-1	many	CASSLRARDEQFF
TRBV6-2/TRBV6-3	TRBJ2-3	few	CATASGTLTDTQYF
TRBV11-1	TRBJ2-7	-	CASSPSGGEYEQYF
TRBV28	TRBJ1-2	many	CASTRPELYGYTF
TRBV7-9	TRBJ2-7	-	CASSLVRPLGEQYF
TRBV19	TRBJ2-1	few	CASSKFQTSGAKGNEQFF
TRBV28	TRBJ2-5	many	CASSPPQGLGETQYF
TRBV7-9	TRBJ1-2	many	CASSGGTAYGYTF
TRBV5-5	TRBJ2-3	few	CASSLEFWATSTDTQYF
TRBV11-3	TRBJ2-2	-	CASSSLNRGASGELFF
TRBV6-1	TRBJ2-5	-	CASRVLGSETQYF
TRBV5-5	TRBJ2-5	-	CASSRRQGGGGKETQYF
TRBV28	TRBJ2-3	few	CASSSGGGGLTDTQYF
TRBV28	TRBJ2-7	many	CASQFVPGSSYEQYF
TRBV12-3/TRBV12-4	TRBJ2-4	-	CASSLKGRNIQYF
TRBV5-8	TRBJ2-1	many	CASSLIGGIYNEQFF
TRBV19	TRBJ2-5	few	CASRTGTSKETQYF
TRBV20-1	TRBJ2-7	-	CSARQLDGENNYEQYF
TRBV2	TRBJ1-1	-	CASRRRYTEAFF
TRBV6-5	TRBJ1-1	many	CASSYSRLSTEAFF
TRBV4-1	TRBJ2-3	-	CASLHDKESSTDTQYF
TRBV12-3/TRBV12-4	TRBJ2-5	-	CASSFRGQTQYF
TRBV20-1	TRBJ2-1	few	CSARVLAGVYNEQFF
TRBV4-1	TRBJ1-2	few	CASSQGTASNYGYTF
TRBV5-1	TRBJ2-5	few	CASSKGNNQETQYF
TRBV5-5	TRBJ1-5	many	CASSLDLGGQPQHF
TRBV11-2	TRBJ2-4	many	CASRTVELAKNIQYF
TRBV19	TRBJ2-7	-	CASSIGGTNYEQYF
TRBV28	TRBJ1-1	many	CASRPRDHSMNTEAFF
TRBV28	TRBJ2-3	few	CASSSTSDTQYF
TRBV20-1	TRBJ2-1	many	CSARRYHTGRSWNEQFF
TRBV4-3	TRBJ2-7	-	CASSPNDGYEQYF
TRBV20-1	TRBJ2-1	many	CSAMTAGAYNEQFF
TRBV6-8	TRBJ2-7	many	CASSSRTSGRSEQYF
TRBV7-9	TRBJ2-7	many	CASSSSLGLAGSPYEQYF
TRBV15	TRBJ1-1	few	CATSTYIRQNEAFF
TRBV20-1	TRBJ2-3	-	CSATGTSGMSADTQYF
TRBV6-5	TRBJ2-3	many	CASSYSTVSTDTQYF
TRBV28	TRBJ2-7	many	CASSWGGVNEQYF
TRBV7-3	TRBJ2-7	-	CASSPHGGREQYF
TRBV28	TRBJ1-5	many	CASSFSPQHF
TRBV20-1	TRBJ2-7	many	CSATTGSSLWEQYF
TRBV11-2	TRBJ2-1	many	CASSLLAGGQGQFF